Below are 12 T cell receptor beta chains sequenced from a single sample in a study of blood T cell repertoires in COVID-19. Sequencing used immunoSEQ multiplex PCR; TCRdb keeps in-frame clones, though not all of them. The table shows fewer than 300,000 clones, with approximately 85% occurring only once. What was sequenced was peripheral blood. The receptors here all came from a man aged 50 or older with active or convalescent COVID-19.

The chain uses TRBV4-1 and TRBJ1-2; no clear D. The V gene lost 4 bases and the J gene lost 5 bases, with 17 bases spanning the gap. In germline, CDR1 is MGHRA, CDR2 YSYEKL. This CDR3 comprises 15 residues. DNA of the CDR3: TGCGCCAGCAGCCCGCCCGGAGGCAGAAATTATGGCTACACCTTC. Its translation is CASSPPGGRNYGYTF.

V and J are TRBV4-1 and TRBJ2-5, with D perhaps TRBD2 (6 bases). CDR3 length equals 13 residues. V lost 4 bases, J lost 2 bases, and 8 bases lay in between. From germline, CDR1 is MGHRA and CDR2 YSYEKL. The CDR3 DNA is TGCGCCAGCAGCCTCGGACTACAAGAGACCCAGTACTTC. Translated, it gives CASSLGLQETQYF.

The gene calls are TRBV25-1 and TRBJ1-3; 9 bases fit TRBD1. V was pared by 4 bases and J by 8 bases, with 12 bases of the junction left unmatched. The CDR3 is 16 residues long. The germline gives CDR1 MGHDK, CDR2 SYGVNS. This chain's CDR3 is CASSALMGQGRDTIYF. Here the CDR3 DNA reads TGTGCCAGCAGTGCCCTAATGGGACAGGGCCGGGACACCATATATTTT. The full variable domain, in which reference TRBV25-1 and TRBJ1-3 provide the parts outside the CDR3, is EADIYQTPRYLVIGTGKKITLECSQTMGHDKMYWYQQDPGMELHLIHYSYGVNSTEKGDLSSESTVSRIRTEHFPLTLESARPSHTSQYLCASSALMGQGRDTIYFGEGSWLTVV.

This chain links TRBV7-6 with TRBJ2-5; TRBD1 matches 11 bases. The CDR3 spans 16 residues. Per germline, CDR1 SGHVS and CDR2 FNYEAQ. Trimming took 5 bases from V and 4 from J; bases not matched to a gene: 9. The CDR3 loop is CASSPSLDRGRETQYF. The CDR3 DNA reads TGTGCCAGCAGCCCGAGCTTGGACAGGGGGCGAGAGACCCAGTACTTC.

The chain employs TRBV3-1 (or the pseudogene TRBV3-2) and TRBJ2-1; D is unclear. The CDR3 has 12 residues. The V and J ends lost 6 bases and 7 bases respectively, with 10 bases between them. In germline, CDR1 is LGHDT, CDR2 YNNKEL (reference sequence). The CDR3 sequence is CASSQTLNEQFF. For the CDR3, the DNA is TGTGCCAGCAGTCAAACCCTAAATGAGCAGTTCTTC.

This clone was counted a few times. The chain is built from TRBV11-2 and TRBJ1-1; no firm D call. The CDR3 covers 15 residues. The V and J ends lost 1 base and 0 bases respectively, with 9 bases between them. Germline V lookup: CDR1 SGHAT, CDR2 FQNNGV. The CDR3 DNA is TGTGCCAGCAGCTTAGTACGGCGGATGAACACTGAAGCTTTCTTT. Amino acids: CASSLVRRMNTEAFF.

The chain combines TRBV5-4 with TRBJ2-7, with 10 bases matching TRBD1. V was pared by 4 bases and J by 2 bases, with 3 bases of the junction left unmatched. The CDR3 extends over 14 amino acids. The germline V gene has CDR1 SGHNT and CDR2 YYREEE (reference sequence). The chain's CDR3 is CASSHGTGAYEQYF. The CDR3, as DNA: TGTGCCAGCAGCCACGGGACAGGGGCCTACGAGCAGTACTTC.

The chain links TRBV4-2 to TRBJ2-1; D is ambiguous. V lost 0 bases and J 9 bases, leaving 6 bases between the germline ends. CDR1 and CDR2 (germline): LGHNA, YNFKEQ. CDR3 length: 12 residues. This CDR3 is CASSQDRVEQFF. Here the CDR3 DNA reads TGTGCCAGCAGCCAAGATCGAGTTGAGCAGTTCTTC.

This clone appeared a few times. At the DNA level, this CDR3 is encoded by other sequences in the same sample as well. The chain combines TRBV27 with TRBJ1-4; 7 bases are a match to TRBD1. J lost 2 bases, V lost 6 bases, and 0 bases had no gene match. The CDR3 length is 13 residues. Germline loops: CDR1 MNHEY, CDR2 SMNVEV (reference sequence). Here the CDR3 reads CASRQGTNEKLFF. As DNA, the CDR3 is TGTGCCAGCAGACAGGGGACTAATGAAAAACTGTTTTTT.

The rearrangement joins TRBV7-9 to TRBJ1-1, with D unresolved. V lost 5 bases, J lost 7 bases, and 8 bases lay in between. Germline CDR1 is SEHNR and CDR2 is FQNEAQ (reference sequence). The CDR3 loop spans 11 amino acids. This CDR3 reads CASSRGLEAFF. The CDR3 DNA follows: TGTGCCAGCAGCCGCGGACTTGAAGCTTTCTTT.

This chain uses TRBV3-1 (or the pseudogene TRBV3-2) with TRBJ1-6, with 8 bases matching TRBD1. CDR1 and CDR2 from the germline V gene are LGHDT and YNNKEL (reference sequence). This CDR3 spans 14 amino acids. Germline trimming cut 2 bases from V and 8 bases from J; bases unmatched to any gene: 2. The CDR3 reads CASSQRQGYSPLHF. The CDR3 bases are TGTGCCAGCAGCCAACGACAGGGGTATTCACCCCTCCACTTT.

This chain uses TRBV5-8 with TRBJ2-3; possibly TRBD1 for D (6 bases). V was pared by 0 bases and J by 0 bases, with 8 bases between. The CDR3 runs 15 residues. The V gene's germline CDR1 is SGHTS and CDR2 YDEGEE. The CDR3 protein is CASSLGTASTDTQYF. The CDR3, as DNA: TGTGCCAGCAGCTTGGGGACAGCTAGCACAGATACGCAGTATTTT.